These T cell receptor beta chains were read from a single sample in a study of blood T cell repertoires in COVID-19. Generated by immunoSEQ multiplex PCR, the TCRdb table keeps only in-frame clones and is missing some. The sample yields 240,000 or so clones, roughly 83% seen once. Input material: PBMCs or T cells enriched from blood (not recorded which). Receptors originate from a woman aged 45-65 years who had recovered from COVID-19. The CDR3 runs from the conserved cysteine through the conserved F or W. A D gene is named only where the DNA matches it firmly. The listing skips clone size in some rows; elsewhere it reads once, few, many or a size class.

v_gene: TRBV7-2
j_gene: TRBJ2-5
abundance: .
d_gene: TRBD2
CDR3nt: TGTGCCAGCAGCTTGTTACGTCGCGGGGGGGCCGGAGAGACCCAGTACTTC
CDR3aa: CASSLLRRGGAGETQYF

v_gene: TRBV6-5
j_gene: TRBJ1-5
abundance: .
d_gene: .
CDR3nt: TGTGCCAGCAGGGAGACTCGACGGAGCAATCAGCCCCAGCATTTT
CDR3aa: CASRETRRSNQPQHF

v_gene: TRBV27
j_gene: TRBJ1-3
abundance: .
d_gene: TRBD1
CDR3nt: TGTGCCAGCAGTTTGACAGGGTACTCTGGAAACACCATATATTTT
CDR3aa: CASSLTGYSGNTIYF

v_gene: TRBV20-1
j_gene: TRBJ1-4
abundance: .
d_gene: .
CDR3nt: TGCAGTGCTAGTTTGGGGAGCGAAAAACTGTTTTTT
CDR3aa: CSASLGSEKLFF

v_gene: TRBV18
j_gene: TRBJ2-7
abundance: .
d_gene: TRBD1
CDR3nt: TGTGCCAGCTCCCACCAGGACAGGAAGGAGAAGTACTTC
CDR3aa: CASSHQDRKEKYF

v_gene: TRBV7-9
j_gene: TRBJ2-7
abundance: .
d_gene: TRBD1
CDR3nt: TGTGCCAGCAGCTTAGTTGAGACAGGGAACGAGCAGTACTTC
CDR3aa: CASSLVETGNEQYF

v_gene: TRBV6-5
j_gene: TRBJ1-2
abundance: .
d_gene: .
CDR3nt: TGTGCCAGCAGTTCAACACCTTATGGCTACACCTTC
CDR3aa: CASSSTPYGYTF

v_gene: TRBV7-3
j_gene: TRBJ2-1
abundance: .
d_gene: TRBD2
CDR3nt: TGTGCCAGCAGCTACTCCGGGACTAGCGGGATATATGAGCAGTTCTTC
CDR3aa: CASSYSGTSGIYEQFF

v_gene: TRBV28
j_gene: TRBJ1-4
abundance: .
d_gene: .
CDR3nt: TGTGCCAGCAGTTCTGGAGGGTCAGACGAAAAACTGTTTTTT
CDR3aa: CASSSGGSDEKLFF

v_gene: TRBV9
j_gene: TRBJ2-3
abundance: .
d_gene: .
CDR3nt: TGTGCCAGCAGCGTAGTAGTTAGAGATACGCAGTATTTT
CDR3aa: CASSVVVRDTQYF

v_gene: TRBV15
j_gene: TRBJ1-5
abundance: .
d_gene: .
CDR3nt: TGTGCCACCAGCAGCCGATCGACTCAGCAGCCCCAGCATTTT
CDR3aa: CATSSRSTQQPQHF

v_gene: TRBV5-6
j_gene: TRBJ1-6
abundance: once
d_gene: TRBD1
CDR3nt: TGTGCCAGCAGCTTGTGGAGCAGGGGGAGCTCCTATAATTCACCCCTCCACTTT
CDR3aa: CASSLWSRGSSYNSPLHF

v_gene: TRBV3-1/TRBV3-2
j_gene: TRBJ1-3
abundance: .
d_gene: .
CDR3nt: TGTGCCAGCAGCCAAAGGAGCGGCAACACCATATATTTT
CDR3aa: CASSQRSGNTIYF

v_gene: TRBV19
j_gene: TRBJ1-2
abundance: once
d_gene: .
CDR3nt: TGTGCCAGTAGCAGACAGGAATTAGGCTACACCTTC
CDR3aa: CASSRQELGYTF

v_gene: TRBV7-6
j_gene: TRBJ2-2
abundance: .
d_gene: .
CDR3nt: TGTGCCAGCAGCTTCACGGACATGAAGCAGGGGGAGCTGTTTTTT
CDR3aa: CASSFTDMKQGELFF

v_gene: TRBV4-1
j_gene: TRBJ1-5
abundance: once
d_gene: .
CDR3nt: TGCGCCAGCAGCCAATTGCGGGGATCCAATCAGCCCCAGCATTTT
CDR3aa: CASSQLRGSNQPQHF

v_gene: TRBV13
j_gene: TRBJ2-7
abundance: .
d_gene: TRBD1
CDR3nt: TGTGCCAGCAGCCCAGGGGGATGGTACGAGCAGTACTTC
CDR3aa: CASSPGGWYEQYF

v_gene: TRBV4-2
j_gene: TRBJ1-2
abundance: .
d_gene: .
CDR3nt: TGTGCCAGCAGCCAACTACTACCACAGGGTAACTATGGCTACACCTTC
CDR3aa: CASSQLLPQGNYGYTF

v_gene: TRBV2
j_gene: TRBJ1-1
abundance: once
d_gene: .
CDR3nt: TGTGCCAGCAGTTGGGCCCCTAACAGGGAGAACACTGAAGCTTTCTTT
CDR3aa: CASSWAPNRENTEAFF

v_gene: TRBV11-2
j_gene: TRBJ2-3
abundance: .
d_gene: TRBD2
CDR3nt: TGTGCCAGCAGCTTAGTGGCGGGGGCAGATACGCAGTATTTT
CDR3aa: CASSLVAGADTQYF

v_gene: TRBV28
j_gene: TRBJ1-2
abundance: .
d_gene: .
CDR3nt: TGTGCCAGCAGTTTAGAGGCAGGGCGCAGCTATGGCTACACCTTC
CDR3aa: CASSLEAGRSYGYTF

v_gene: TRBV11-2
j_gene: TRBJ2-5
abundance: .
d_gene: .
CDR3nt: TGTGCCAGCAGCTTAGACTCCTTTCGACTGGAGACCCAGTACTTC
CDR3aa: CASSLDSFRLETQYF

v_gene: TRBV4-1
j_gene: TRBJ1-5
abundance: .
d_gene: TRBD1
CDR3nt: TGCGCCAGCAGCCATAATGTTGGGGACAGGGATCAGCCCCAGCATTTT
CDR3aa: CASSHNVGDRDQPQHF

v_gene: TRBV6-1
j_gene: TRBJ1-5
abundance: .
d_gene: .
CDR3nt: TGTGCCAGCAGCGAACAAACAGGACAAGGGGGTCAGCCCCAGCATTTT
CDR3aa: CASSEQTGQGGQPQHF

v_gene: TRBV9
j_gene: TRBJ2-2
abundance: once
d_gene: .
CDR3nt: TGTGCCAGCAGCGCCCGAGGGGGACAAATGAACACCGGGGAGCTGTTTTTT
CDR3aa: CASSARGGQMNTGELFF

v_gene: TRBV3-1/TRBV3-2
j_gene: TRBJ2-7
abundance: .
d_gene: TRBD1
CDR3nt: TGTGCCAGCAGCCCACCCGGGACAGGGGTCCCCGAGCAGTACTTC
CDR3aa: CASSPPGTGVPEQYF

v_gene: TRBV27
j_gene: TRBJ2-1
abundance: few
d_gene: .
CDR3nt: TGTGCCAGCAGTTTCTGGGACTCCCCCTACAATGAGCAGTTCTTC
CDR3aa: CASSFWDSPYNEQFF

v_gene: TRBV7-2
j_gene: TRBJ2-1
abundance: once
d_gene: .
CDR3nt: TGTGCCAGCAGCTTAGTATTTTACAATGAGCAGTTCTTC
CDR3aa: CASSLVFYNEQFF

v_gene: TRBV28
j_gene: TRBJ1-1
abundance: .
d_gene: .
CDR3nt: TGTGCCAGCAGTTTTGCCACTAAGAGTCGCGCTTTCTTT
CDR3aa: CASSFATKSRAFF

v_gene: TRBV14
j_gene: TRBJ2-5
abundance: .
d_gene: TRBD2
CDR3nt: TGTGCCAGCAGCCAAGATAGCGGGGCGGCGAAGACCCAGTACTTC
CDR3aa: CASSQDSGAAKTQYF

v_gene: TRBV5-1
j_gene: TRBJ1-6
abundance: .
d_gene: TRBD1
CDR3nt: TGCGCCAGCAGCTTTAGTACAGGGGGAAATTCACCCCTCCACTTT
CDR3aa: CASSFSTGGNSPLHF

v_gene: TRBV30
j_gene: TRBJ2-3
abundance: .
d_gene: TRBD2
CDR3nt: TGTGCCTGGGGCCGGTTAGGGCTAGCGGGAGGAGGGGATACGCAGTATTTT
CDR3aa: CAWGRLGLAGGGDTQYF

v_gene: TRBV7-2
j_gene: TRBJ2-1
abundance: .
d_gene: .
CDR3nt: TGTGCCAGCAGCTTAGTTGCTTTGGCTAGAAGCCTCGATGAGCAGTTCTTC
CDR3aa: CASSLVALARSLDEQFF

v_gene: TRBV27
j_gene: TRBJ1-2
abundance: once
d_gene: TRBD1
CDR3nt: TGTGCCAGCAGTTTGACAGGGGGAAACTATGGCTACACCTTC
CDR3aa: CASSLTGGNYGYTF

v_gene: TRBV12-5
j_gene: TRBJ2-2
abundance: .
d_gene: TRBD1
CDR3nt: TGTGCTAGTGGCCTCAGGACAGGGACAGGCGGGGAGCTGTTTTTT
CDR3aa: CASGLRTGTGGELFF

v_gene: TRBV7-8
j_gene: TRBJ2-7
abundance: .
d_gene: TRBD1
CDR3nt: TGTGCCAGCAGCCCCTCACGGGACAGGGAAATATTTGTGTCGAACGAGCAGTACTTC
CDR3aa: CASSPSRDREIFVSNEQYF

v_gene: TRBV6-5
j_gene: TRBJ2-7
abundance: once
d_gene: .
CDR3nt: TGTGCCAGCAGCGTACAGGAATTCTCCTACGAGCAGTACTTC
CDR3aa: CASSVQEFSYEQYF

v_gene: TRBV6-2/TRBV6-3
j_gene: TRBJ1-5
abundance: few
d_gene: TRBD1
CDR3nt: TGTGCCAGCAGTGATTTCAGGGGGCTCAATCAGCCCCAGCATTTT
CDR3aa: CASSDFRGLNQPQHF

v_gene: TRBV19
j_gene: TRBJ1-2
abundance: .
d_gene: .
CDR3nt: TGTGCCAGTAGTCCAAGACAGTTTCGGCATGGCTACACCTTC
CDR3aa: CASSPRQFRHGYTF

v_gene: TRBV7-2
j_gene: TRBJ1-2
abundance: few
d_gene: TRBD1
CDR3nt: TGTGCCAGCAGCTCACGGACAGGGACGAATGGCTACACCTTC
CDR3aa: CASSSRTGTNGYTF

v_gene: TRBV2
j_gene: TRBJ1-5
abundance: .
d_gene: TRBD1
CDR3nt: TGTGCCAGCGGGAGCCGACAGGGATGGAATCAGCCCCAGCATTTT
CDR3aa: CASGSRQGWNQPQHF

v_gene: TRBV30
j_gene: TRBJ1-2
abundance: .
d_gene: .
CDR3nt: TGTGCCTCACCCCCCCAGGGCCCCTCGTATGGCTACACCTTC
CDR3aa: CASPPQGPSYGYTF

v_gene: TRBV3-1/TRBV3-2
j_gene: TRBJ2-3
abundance: .
d_gene: .
CDR3nt: TGTGCCAGCAGCCAAGACCTGACAGATACGCAGTATTTT
CDR3aa: CASSQDLTDTQYF

v_gene: TRBV9
j_gene: TRBJ2-1
abundance: .
d_gene: .
CDR3nt: TGTGCCAGCAGCGTAACGGGAGCGCACAATGAGCAGTTCTTC
CDR3aa: CASSVTGAHNEQFF

v_gene: TRBV9
j_gene: TRBJ1-2
abundance: .
d_gene: .
CDR3nt: TGTGCCAGCAGCGCAAACCCGGACAGCCTGGGCTACACCTTC
CDR3aa: CASSANPDSLGYTF

v_gene: TRBV19
j_gene: TRBJ2-1
abundance: .
d_gene: TRBD1
CDR3nt: TGTGCCAGTTCCGGACTCTACAGGGGTTTCTCCTACAATGAGCAGTTCTTC
CDR3aa: CASSGLYRGFSYNEQFF

v_gene: TRBV5-4
j_gene: TRBJ1-1
abundance: .
d_gene: TRBD1
CDR3nt: TGTGCCAGCAGCTTGCGGGACAGGGGCACTGAAGCTTTCTTT
CDR3aa: CASSLRDRGTEAFF

v_gene: TRBV7-2
j_gene: TRBJ1-2
abundance: few
d_gene: .
CDR3nt: TGTGCCAGCAGTTCAACAGGGCCCTATTATGGCTACACCTTC
CDR3aa: CASSSTGPYYGYTF

v_gene: TRBV5-4
j_gene: TRBJ1-2
abundance: .
d_gene: .
CDR3nt: TGTGCCAGCAGCTACGGACAGTCCTATGGCTACACCTTC
CDR3aa: CASSYGQSYGYTF

v_gene: TRBV28
j_gene: TRBJ1-6
abundance: .
d_gene: .
CDR3nt: TGTGCCAGCAGTTTATTTGGACGGGGAAGCTCCTATAATTCACCCCTCCACTTT
CDR3aa: CASSLFGRGSSYNSPLHF

v_gene: TRBV27
j_gene: TRBJ2-5
abundance: .
d_gene: TRBD2
CDR3nt: TGTGCCAGCAGTTCGCGGGGGAACCAAGAGACCCAGTACTTC
CDR3aa: CASSSRGNQETQYF

v_gene: TRBV29-1
j_gene: TRBJ2-2
abundance: .
d_gene: .
CDR3nt: TGCAGCGCCGCGACCACGACAGCCGGGCTATCGGAGCTGTTTTTT
CDR3aa: CSAATTTAGLSELFF

v_gene: TRBV4-1
j_gene: TRBJ2-5
abundance: .
d_gene: .
CDR3nt: TGCGCCAGCAGCCAAGATTGGGACTACCAAGAGACCCAGTACTTC
CDR3aa: CASSQDWDYQETQYF